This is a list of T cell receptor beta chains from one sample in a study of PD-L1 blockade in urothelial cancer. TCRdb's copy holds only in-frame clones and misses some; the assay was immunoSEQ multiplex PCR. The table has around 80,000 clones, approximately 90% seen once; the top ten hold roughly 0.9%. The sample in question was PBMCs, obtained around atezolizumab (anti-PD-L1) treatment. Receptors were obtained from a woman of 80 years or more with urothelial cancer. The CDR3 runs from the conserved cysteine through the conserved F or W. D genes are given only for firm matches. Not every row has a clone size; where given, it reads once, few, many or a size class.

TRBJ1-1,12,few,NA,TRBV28,CASRVEDTEAFF,TGTGCCAGCAGGGTGGAGGACACTGAAGCTTTCTTT
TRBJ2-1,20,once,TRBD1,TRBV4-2,CASSLFTRDRGRGTYNEQFF,TGTGCCAGCAGCCTTTTCACCAGGGACAGGGGGCGAGGGACCTACAATGAGCAGTTCTTC
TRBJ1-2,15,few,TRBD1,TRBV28,CASRRQGAFGYGYTF,TGTGCCAGCAGACGACAGGGGGCGTTCGGCTATGGCTACACCTTC
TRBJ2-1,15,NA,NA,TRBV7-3,CASSEARGGPAEQFF,TGTGCCAGCAGCGAAGCGAGGGGAGGACCCGCTGAGCAGTTCTTC
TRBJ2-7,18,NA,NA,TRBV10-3,CAIRKGAEGTGGPGEQYF,TGTGCCATCAGAAAGGGGGCCGAGGGAACGGGAGGGCCCGGGGAGCAGTACTTC
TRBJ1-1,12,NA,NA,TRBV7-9,CASSLVQGPAFF,TGTGCCAGCAGCTTGGTACAGGGCCCGGCTTTCTTT
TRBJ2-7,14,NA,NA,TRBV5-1,CASSLVPDSYEQYF,TGCGCCAGCAGCTTGGTACCGGACAGCTACGAGCAGTACTTC
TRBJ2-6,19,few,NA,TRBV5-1,CASSLGVGGRYSGANVLTF,TGCGCCAGCAGCCTCGGGGTGGGGGGGCGCTACTCTGGGGCCAACGTCCTGACTTTC
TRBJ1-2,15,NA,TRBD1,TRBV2,CASSGRSDRGQGYTF,TGTGCCAGCAGTGGGCGATCGGACAGGGGGCAGGGCTACACCTTC
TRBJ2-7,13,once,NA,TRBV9,CASSVASSYEQYF,TGTGCCAGCAGCGTAGCGAGTAGCTACGAGCAGTACTTC
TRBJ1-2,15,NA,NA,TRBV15,CATSPLGGAGYGYTF,TGTGCCACCAGCCCCCTCGGAGGGGCTGGTTATGGCTACACCTTC
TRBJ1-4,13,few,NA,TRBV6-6,CASASTSTYGLFF,TGTGCCAGCGCCTCAACCTCCACTTATGGACTGTTTTTT
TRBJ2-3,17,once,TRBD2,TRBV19,CASSMGTSGRGTDTQYF,TGTGCCAGTAGTATGGGGACTAGCGGTAGAGGCACAGATACGCAGTATTTT
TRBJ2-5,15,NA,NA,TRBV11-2,CASRSAVRFAETQYF,TGTGCCAGTCGGTCGGCGGTGAGGTTCGCGGAGACCCAGTACTTC
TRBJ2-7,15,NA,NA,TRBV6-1,CASSEGPGASYEQYF,TGTGCCAGCAGTGAAGGGCCAGGGGCCTCCTACGAGCAGTACTTC
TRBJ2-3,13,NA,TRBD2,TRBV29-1,CSALAGSTDTQYF,TGCAGCGCGCTAGCGGGATCGACAGATACGCAGTATTTT
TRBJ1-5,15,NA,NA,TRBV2,CASSGFLRSGQPQHF,TGTGCCAGCAGTGGTTTCTTACGCTCAGGTCAGCCCCAGCATTTT
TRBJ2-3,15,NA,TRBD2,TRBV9,CASSALGGRDGTQYF,TGTGCCAGCAGCGCCCTGGGGGGGAGGGACGGTACGCAGTATTTT
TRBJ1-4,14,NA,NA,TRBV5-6,CASSLTRGGEKLFF,TGTGCCAGCAGCTTGACCAGGGGTGGTGAAAAACTGTTTTTT
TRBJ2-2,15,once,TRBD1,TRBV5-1,CASSLDRGDTGELFF,TGCGCCAGCAGCCTAGACAGGGGTGACACCGGGGAGCTGTTTTTT
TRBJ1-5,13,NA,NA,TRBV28,CASVDPGGQPQHF,TGTGCCAGCGTAGACCCCGGGGGGCAGCCCCAGCATTTT
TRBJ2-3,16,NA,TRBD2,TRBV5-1,CASSLSTGGNTDTQYF,TGCGCCAGCAGCTTGTCGACGGGAGGGAACACAGATACGCAGTATTTT
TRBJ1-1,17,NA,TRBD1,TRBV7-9,CASSSGQAGRMNTEAFF,TGTGCCAGCAGCTCGGGACAGGCGGGGCGGATGAACACTGAAGCTTTCTTT
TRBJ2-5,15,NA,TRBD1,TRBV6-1,CASSASTGVQETQYF,TGTGCCAGCAGTGCGTCGACAGGGGTCCAAGAGACCCAGTACTTC
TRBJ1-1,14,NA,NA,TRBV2,CASRVGHQNTEAFF,TGTGCCAGCAGGGTGGGACACCAGAACACTGAAGCTTTCTTT
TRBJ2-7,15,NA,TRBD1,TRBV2,CASSGPGTAWDEQYF,TGTGCCAGCAGCGGTCCCGGGACAGCGTGGGACGAGCAGTACTTC
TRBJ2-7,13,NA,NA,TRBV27,CASSFTGTYEQYF,TGTGCCAGCAGTTTTACGGGAACCTACGAGCAGTACTTC
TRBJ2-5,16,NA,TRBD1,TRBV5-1,CASSFPPGQGGETQYF,TGCGCCAGCAGCTTCCCACCGGGACAGGGGGGAGAGACCCAGTACTTC
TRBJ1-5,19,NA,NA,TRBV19,CASSPRGGDMLGGNQPQHF,TGTGCCAGTAGTCCCCGGGGAGGGGACATGCTGGGAGGCAATCAGCCCCAGCATTTT
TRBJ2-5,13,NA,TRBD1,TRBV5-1,CASSFRTGETQYF,TGCGCCAGCAGCTTCCGGACAGGAGAGACCCAGTACTTC
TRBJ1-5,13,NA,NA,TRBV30,CAWSPWRLGEQHF,TGTGCCTGGAGTCCTTGGAGATTGGGAGAGCAGCATTTT
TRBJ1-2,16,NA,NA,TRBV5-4,CASSSMGQGSSYGYTF,TGTGCCAGCAGCTCGATGGGGCAGGGGAGTAGCTATGGCTACACCTTC
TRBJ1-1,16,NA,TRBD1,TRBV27,CASRNLKLQGRTEAFF,TGTGCCAGCAGGAACCTCAAACTACAGGGGCGCACTGAAGCTTTCTTT
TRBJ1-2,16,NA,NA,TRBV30,CAWSPEGGGRGYGYTF,TGTGCCTGGAGCCCGGAGGGCGGGGGGCGCGGCTATGGCTACACCTTC
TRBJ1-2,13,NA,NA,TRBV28,CASSSRANYGYTF,TGTGCCAGCAGTTCGCGGGCCAACTATGGCTACACCTTC
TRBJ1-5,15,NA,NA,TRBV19,CASSIDPGHNQPQHF,TGTGCCAGTAGTATAGATCCAGGGCACAATCAGCCCCAGCATTTT
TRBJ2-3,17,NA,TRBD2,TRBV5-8,CASSSGLAGPGGDTQYF,TGTGCCAGCAGCTCGGGACTAGCGGGACCAGGTGGAGATACGCAGTATTTT
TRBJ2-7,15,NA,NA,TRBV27,CASSSSLASSYEQYF,TGTGCCAGCAGTTCCTCCTTAGCGAGCTCCTACGAGCAGTACTTC
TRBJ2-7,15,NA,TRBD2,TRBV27,CASSLWERGSYEQYF,TGTGCCAGCAGTTTATGGGAGCGGGGGTCCTACGAGCAGTACTTC
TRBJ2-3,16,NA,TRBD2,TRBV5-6,CASSLWTSGLTDTQYF,TGTGCCAGCAGCTTGTGGACTAGCGGGCTCACAGATACGCAGTATTTT
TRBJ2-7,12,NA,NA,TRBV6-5,CASRVGAGPYHF,TGTGCCAGCAGGGTTGGGGCAGGGCCCTATCACTTC
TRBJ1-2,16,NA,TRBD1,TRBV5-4,CASSLAGAGGSNGYTF,TGTGCCAGCAGCTTGGCCGGGGCAGGGGGCAGTAATGGCTACACCTTC
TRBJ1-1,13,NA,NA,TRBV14,CASSQDMVLEAFF,TGTGCCAGCAGCCAAGATATGGTACTGGAGGCTTTCTTT
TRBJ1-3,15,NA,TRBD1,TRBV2,CASSPGQVVGNTIYF,TGTGCCAGCAGTCCGGGACAGGTGGTTGGAAACACCATATATTTT
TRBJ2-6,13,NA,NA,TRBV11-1,CASSLSGANVLTF,TGTGCCAGCAGCCTCTCTGGGGCCAACGTCCTGACTTTC
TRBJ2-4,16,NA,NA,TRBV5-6,CASSPHRKGSKNIQYF,TGTGCCAGCAGCCCCCACAGGAAAGGGTCCAAAAACATTCAGTACTTC
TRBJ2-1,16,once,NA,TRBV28,CASSVITGSSYNEQFF,TGTGCCAGCAGTGTAATTACAGGGAGCTCCTACAATGAGCAGTTCTTC
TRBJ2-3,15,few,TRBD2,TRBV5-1,CASSVSGTSTDTQYF,TGCGCCAGCAGCGTTAGCGGGACGAGCACAGATACGCAGTATTTT
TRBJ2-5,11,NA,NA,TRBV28,CASLQKETQYF,TGTGCCAGCCTACAGAAGGAGACCCAGTACTTC
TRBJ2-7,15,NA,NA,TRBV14,CASSQVRGFSYEQYF,TGTGCCAGCAGCCAAGTCCGGGGTTTCTCCTACGAGCAGTACTTC
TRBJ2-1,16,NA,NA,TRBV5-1,CASSLGQRRPYNEQFF,TGCGCCAGCAGCCTAGGGCAGCGGAGACCCTACAATGAGCAGTTCTTC
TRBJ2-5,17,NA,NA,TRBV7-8,CASSSAVLQGIQETQYF,TGTGCCAGCAGCTCAGCCGTCCTCCAGGGAATCCAAGAGACCCAGTACTTC
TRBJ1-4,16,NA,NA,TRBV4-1,CASSPSRGPTNEKLFF,TGCGCCAGCAGCCCCTCCCGAGGGCCAACTAATGAAAAACTGTTTTTT
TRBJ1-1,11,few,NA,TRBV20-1,CSAPTGSAAFF,TGCAGTGCCCCGACAGGTTCTGCGGCTTTCTTT